Shown below are 12 T cell receptor beta chains from a single sample sequenced in a study of T cells expressing NK-cell markers. TCRdb reprocessed the 5' RACE reads; each CDR3 protein has one entry and no DNA is given. This sample contains some 600,000 distinct CDR3 sequences. Sequencing used blood T cells: a sorted CD56 or NKG2C T cell subset, CD4+ or CD8+ T cells, or bulk PBMC T cells (not recorded which). Source of these receptors: a man younger than 30 in good health.

The J gene is TRBJ2-2, the V gene TRBV11-2; TCRdb selects TRBD1, and the lack of DNA leaves this call unchecked. Germline CDR1 SGHAT, CDR2 FQNNGV. The CDR3 totals 16 residues. CDR3 sequence reads: CASSLGTGGMIGELFF.

This chain links TRBV12-3 or TRBV12-4 with TRBJ2-1; the TCRdb call, TRBD1, lacks DNA for checking. The CDR3 covers 13 residues. CDR3 sequence reads: CASSKTADNEQFF.

This chain's CDR3 is CASSLSHRGNTIYF. The chain joins TRBV27 to TRBJ1-3; there is no DNA to check the TCRdb D call of TRBD1. CDR1 is MNHEY, CDR2 SMNVEV, per germline (reference sequence). The CDR3 is 14 amino acids.

V gene TRBV20-1 combines with J gene TRBJ2-3; the TCRdb D gene call, TRBD1, has no DNA to confirm it. Germline CDR1 reads DFQATT; CDR2 reads SNEGSKA (reference sequence). CDR3 length: 14 residues. CDR3 sequence: CSADRDARGDTQYF.

This chain joins TRBV29-1 and TRBJ2-7; TCRdb proposes TRBD1, but this gene call is untestable without DNA. Germline V gene data show CDR1 as SQVTM and CDR2 as ANQGSEA. This CDR3 is 14 amino acids long. CDR3 loop: CSVYIRDSSYEQYF.

The V gene is TRBV12-5, the J gene TRBJ1-1. Germline V gene data show CDR1 as LGHNT and CDR2 as FRNRAP. This CDR3 contains 15 residues. CDR3 amino acids: CASVGSGSVNTEAFF.

The V and J genes are TRBV5-1 and TRBJ2-5; the D call of TRBD1 rests on TCRdb alone, since no DNA is present to check it. The CDR3 totals 15 residues. Germline V CDR1 and CDR2: SGHRS, YFSETQ. CDR3 protein: CASSLDTGYQETQYF.

This rearrangement joins TRBV3-1 to TRBJ2-4; no DNA is available, so the TRBD1 call from TCRdb remains unchecked. The CDR3 covers 16 residues. Germline V gene lookup returns CDR1 LGHDT and CDR2 YNNKEL (reference sequence). CDR3: CASSQPGYGGKNIQYF.

Here the CDR3 reads CASSPERREAFF. The chain joins TRBV18 to TRBJ1-1. The CDR3 totals 12 residues. In germline, CDR1 is KGHSH, CDR2 LQKENI.

The rearrangement uses TRBV10-3 and TRBJ2-1; absent DNA, TCRdb's TRBD1 call cannot be checked. This CDR3 region has 16 residues. The germline V gene encodes CDR1 ENHRY and CDR2 SYGVKD. CDR3: CAIRENRGQKRDEQFF.

The gene calls are TRBV4-2 and TRBJ2-7; TCRdb names TRBD1, which stays unverified in the absence of DNA. The germline V gene encodes CDR1 LGHNA and CDR2 YNFKEQ. The CDR3 has 14 residues. Here the CDR3 reads CASSPGRAGNEQYF.

The rearrangement uses TRBV20-1 and TRBJ1-2; no DNA is available, so the TRBD1 call from TCRdb remains unchecked. The CDR3 is 13 amino acids. Germline lookup yields CDR1 DFQATT and CDR2 SNEGSKA (reference sequence). CDR3 amino acids: CSASQRGDYGYTF.